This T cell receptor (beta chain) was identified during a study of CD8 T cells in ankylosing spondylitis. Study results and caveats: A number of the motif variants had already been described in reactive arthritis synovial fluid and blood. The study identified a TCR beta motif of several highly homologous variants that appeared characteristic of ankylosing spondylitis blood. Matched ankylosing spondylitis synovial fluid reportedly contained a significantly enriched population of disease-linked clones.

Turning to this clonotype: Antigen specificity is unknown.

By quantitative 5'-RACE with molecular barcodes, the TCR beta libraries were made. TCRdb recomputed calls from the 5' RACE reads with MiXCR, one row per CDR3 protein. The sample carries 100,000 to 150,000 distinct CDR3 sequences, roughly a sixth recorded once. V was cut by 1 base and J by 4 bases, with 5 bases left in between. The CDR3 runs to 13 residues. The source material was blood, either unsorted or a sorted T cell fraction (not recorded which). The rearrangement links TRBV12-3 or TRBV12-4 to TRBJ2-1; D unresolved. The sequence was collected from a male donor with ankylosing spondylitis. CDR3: CASSLVQYNEQFF. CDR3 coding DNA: TGTGCCAGCAGTTTAGTACAGTACAATGAGCAGTTCTTC.